The clone carrying this T cell receptor (beta chain) appeared a few times. The antigen is not known. PCR was performed using 60 Vbeta and 13 Jbeta primers. Here immunoSEQ multiplex PCR was the method, and the copy in TCRdb shows in-frame clones only, minus some. The sample contains about 64,000 clones, 75% to 80% of which appear only once. This entry is derived from a study of cytomegalovirus exposure and HLA in healthy donors. Study-level findings and limits: Cytomegalovirus association was assigned to 170 or so TCR beta chains. The classifier reportedly diagnosed cytomegalovirus status with high sensitivity and specificity.

V lost 6 bases and J 3 bases, leaving 9 bases between the germline ends. CDR1 and CDR2 (germline): WNHNN, SYGVQD (reference sequence). The CDR3 extends over 13 amino acids. Sequenced input: PBMCs. This receptor was identified in a man between 18 and 29 years old in good health and CMV-seropositive. This sequence joins TRBV10-1 and TRBJ2-1; TRBD2 is a possible D gene (5 bases). As DNA, the CDR3 is TGCGCCAGCAGCGAGGGCCGCTACAATGAGCAGTTCTTC. It specifies CASSEGRYNEQFF.